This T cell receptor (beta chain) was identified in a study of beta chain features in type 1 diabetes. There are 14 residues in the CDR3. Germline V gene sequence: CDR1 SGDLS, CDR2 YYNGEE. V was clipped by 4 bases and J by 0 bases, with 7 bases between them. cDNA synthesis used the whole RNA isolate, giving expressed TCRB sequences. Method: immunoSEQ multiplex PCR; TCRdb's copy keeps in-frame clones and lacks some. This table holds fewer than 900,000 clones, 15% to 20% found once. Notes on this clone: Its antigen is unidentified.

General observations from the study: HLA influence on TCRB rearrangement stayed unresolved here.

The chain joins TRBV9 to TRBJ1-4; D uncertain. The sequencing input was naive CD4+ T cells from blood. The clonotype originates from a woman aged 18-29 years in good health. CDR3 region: CASSPGATNEKLFF. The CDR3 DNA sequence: TGTGCCAGCAGCCCGGGTGCAACTAATGAAAAACTGTTTTTT.